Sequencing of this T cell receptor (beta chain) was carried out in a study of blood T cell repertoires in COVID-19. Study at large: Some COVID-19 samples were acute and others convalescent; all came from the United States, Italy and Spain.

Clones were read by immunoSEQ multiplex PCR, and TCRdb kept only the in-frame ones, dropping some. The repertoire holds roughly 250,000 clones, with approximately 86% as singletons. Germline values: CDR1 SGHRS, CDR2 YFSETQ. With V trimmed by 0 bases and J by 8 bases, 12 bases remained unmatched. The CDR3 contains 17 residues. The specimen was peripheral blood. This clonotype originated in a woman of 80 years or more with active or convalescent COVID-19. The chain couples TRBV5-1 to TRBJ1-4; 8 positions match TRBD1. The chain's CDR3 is CASSLAVRQGTGEKLFF. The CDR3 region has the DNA TGCGCCAGCAGCTTGGCCGTGAGACAGGGGACGGGGGAAAAACTGTTTTTT. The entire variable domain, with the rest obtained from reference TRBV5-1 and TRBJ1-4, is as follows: KAGVTQTPRYLIKTRGQQVTLSCSPISGHRSVSWYQQTPGQGLQFLFEYFSETQRNKGNFPGRFSGRQFSNSRSEMNVSTLELGDSALYLCASSLAVRQGTGEKLFFGSGTQLSVL.